The 14 T cell receptor beta chains in this list originate from one sample, sequenced in a study of blood T cell repertoires in COVID-19. Method: immunoSEQ multiplex PCR; TCRdb's copy keeps in-frame clones and lacks some. The sample lists fewer than 300,000 clones; over 75% were seen once. The sample comprised peripheral blood. The receptors come from a woman in her forties or fifties with acute or convalescent COVID-19.

CDR3 sequence: CASSLVARGVEQYF. In nucleotides, the CDR3 is TGTGCCAGCAGCTTGGTGGCCAGGGGGGTCGAGCAGTACTTC. The gene calls are TRBV5-5 and TRBJ2-7, with a tentative D call TRBD1 (7 bases). The CDR3 has 14 residues. Germline V CDR1 and CDR2: SGHKS, YYEKEE (reference sequence). V lost 0 bases to trimming and J lost 6 bases, with 13 bases between them.

The V gene is TRBV7-9, the J gene TRBJ1-3; D gene ambiguous. This CDR3 is 19 amino acids long. With 0 bases removed from V and 1 base from J, the gap between germline ends came to 19 bases. Per the germline V gene, CDR1 is SEHNR and CDR2 is FQNEAQ (reference sequence). The CDR3 spells CASSLARLLGSRSGNTIYF. Here the CDR3 DNA reads TGTGCCAGCAGCTTAGCCCGACTCCTCGGGAGCAGATCTGGAAACACCATATATTTT. The full variable domain, rest sourced from reference TRBV7-9 and TRBJ1-3, is DTGVSQNPRHKITKRGQNVTFRCDPISEHNRLYWYRQTLGQGPEFLTYFQNEAQLEKSRLLSDRFSAERPKGSFSTLEIQRTEQGDSAMYLCASSLARLLGSRSGNTIYFGEGSWLTVV.

This clone was seen just once. V is TRBV5-6 and J is TRBJ1-2, with D unresolved. Between the trimmed V and J ends, which lost 2 bases and 0 bases, there was a span of 8 bases. From germline, CDR1 is SGHDT and CDR2 YYEEEE. The CDR3 spans 14 residues. The DNA for the CDR3 is TGTGCCAGCAGCTTCCCGGGAACTAACTATGGCTACACCTTC. Amino acid sequence: CASSFPGTNYGYTF.

This sequence joins TRBV30 and TRBJ2-2, with a possible D match to TRBD1 (6 bases). This CDR3 is 16 amino acids long. Trimming removed 5 bases from V and 4 bases from J, with 20 bases in between. CDR1 GTSNPN and CDR2 SVGIG come from the germline V gene (reference sequence). The CDR3 nucleotides are TGTGCCTGGTCCCCGTGGCGGCAGGGGATCACCGGGGAGCTGTTTTTT. Protein: CAWSPWRQGITGELFF.

This chain uses TRBV7-9 with TRBJ2-7; 7 nucleotides agree with TRBD2. The junction had 11 bases not matched to a gene; V was cut back by 0 bases and J by 0 bases. This CDR3 has 18 amino acids. From germline, CDR1 is SEHNR and CDR2 FQNEAQ (reference sequence). CDR3 protein: CASSLALAAGRGSYEQYF. CDR3 coding DNA: TGTGCCAGCAGCTTAGCGCTCGCAGCGGGACGAGGCTCCTACGAGCAGTACTTC.

In its sample, this clone was seen many times. This chain joins TRBV12-3 or TRBV12-4 and TRBJ1-1; TRBD1 is a possible D gene (5 bases). The CDR3 spans 13 residues. V lost 8 bases and J lost 1, with 11 bases in between. CDR3 sequence reads: CASGDSWNTEAFF. The CDR3 nucleotides are TGTGCCAGCGGGGACTCCTGGAACACTGAAGCTTTCTTT.

The chain joins TRBV19 to TRBJ1-1; 8 bases map to TRBD1. The CDR3 loop spans 16 amino acids. Losses at the gene ends were 5 bases for V and 4 bases for J; bases not matched to a gene: 12. Germline V gene sequence: CDR1 LNHDA, CDR2 SQIVND (reference sequence). The CDR3 sequence: CASSPRTGGGSTEAFF. The CDR3 region has the DNA TGTGCCAGTAGTCCCCGAACAGGGGGTGGGAGCACTGAAGCTTTCTTT. The whole variable domain, filled in from reference TRBV19 and TRBJ1-1, reads DGGITQSPKYLFRKEGQNVTLSCEQNLNHDAMYWYRQDPGQGLRLIYYSQIVNDFQKGDIAEGYSVSREKKESFPLTVTSAQKNPTAFYLCASSPRTGGGSTEAFFGQGTRLTVV.

This clone was seen only once. The rearrangement links TRBV5-4 to TRBJ2-4; 7 bases line up with TRBD1. CDR3 length equals 17 residues. The germline CDR1 and CDR2 sequences are SGHNT and YYREEE (reference sequence). The V gene end was trimmed by 4 bases and the J gene end by 2 bases; junction bases not matched to a gene: 12. CDR3 loop: CASSGKTGQLSKNIQYF. CDR3 sequence (DNA): TGTGCCAGCAGCGGAAAGACAGGGCAACTTTCCAAAAACATTCAGTACTTC.

This rearrangement joins TRBV7-2 to TRBJ2-7, with TRBD2 matching over 8 bases. Trimming took 4 bases from V and 3 from J; bases not matched to a gene: 8. Per germline, CDR1 SGHTA and CDR2 FQGNSA. This CDR3 has 15 amino acids. Here the CDR3 DNA reads TGTGCCAGCAGCTCCCCTGGACTAGCAGACTACGAGCAGTACTTC. This codes for CASSSPGLADYEQYF.

In DNA, the CDR3 is TGTGCCAGCAGTGAGCGAAACAGGGTTGGCTACACCTTC. It translates to CASSERNRVGYTF. This sequence joins TRBV27 and TRBJ1-2; possible D gene TRBD1, 6 bases. The CDR3 is made up of 13 amino acids. CDR1 and CDR2 (germline): MNHEY, SMNVEV (reference sequence). V lost 5 bases and J 7 bases, leaving 14 bases between the germline ends.

The chain recombines TRBV19 with TRBJ2-6; 7 bases align to TRBD2. Germline lookup yields CDR1 LNHDA and CDR2 SQIVND (reference sequence). The ends lost 5 bases at V and 0 bases at J; junction bases unmatched: 10. The CDR3 extends over 18 amino acids. The CDR3 coding sequence is TGTGCCAGTAGTCCCTCCGGGGGGATTCCCTCTGGGGCCAACGTCCTGACTTTC. Translated, it gives CASSPSGGIPSGANVLTF. Filled out from reference TRBV19 and TRBJ2-6, the complete variable domain reads DGGITQSPKYLFRKEGQNVTLSCEQNLNHDAMYWYRQDPGQGLRLIYYSQIVNDFQKGDIAEGYSVSREKKESFPLTVTSAQKNPTAFYLCASSPSGGIPSGANVLTFGAGSRLTVL.

V usage is TRBV6-6 and J usage is TRBJ2-6; 11 positions match TRBD1. The CDR3 totals 16 residues. Germline values: CDR1 MNHNY, CDR2 SVGAGI (reference sequence). With 5 bases clipped from V and 4 bases from J, the junction kept 4 bases outside the gene matches. The DNA for the CDR3 is TGTGCCAGCAGTCAAGGACAGGGGGCAGGGGCCAACGTCCTGACTTTC. It is translated as CASSQGQGAGANVLTF.

The V gene is TRBV28, the J gene TRBJ1-2; the D gene is possibly TRBD1 (6 bases). Looked up from germline, CDR1 is MDHEN and CDR2 is SYDVKM. The CDR3 spans 13 residues. Between the trimmed V and J ends, which lost 2 bases and 5 bases, there was a span of 9 bases. DNA for the CDR3: TGTGCCAGCAGTTTAGGGACACGGTATGGCTACACCTTC. It yields the protein CASSLGTRYGYTF.

This clone showed up just a few times. The genes are TRBV10-3 and TRBJ1-2, with 8 bases fitting TRBD1. The junction had 9 bases not matched to a gene; V was cut back by 6 bases and J by 0 bases. The germline CDR1 and CDR2 sequences are ENHRY and SYGVKD. The CDR3 runs 16 residues. CDR3 protein: CAIRTDRVDANYGYTF. The CDR3 DNA follows: TGTGCCATCAGGACGGACAGGGTCGACGCTAACTATGGCTACACCTTC.